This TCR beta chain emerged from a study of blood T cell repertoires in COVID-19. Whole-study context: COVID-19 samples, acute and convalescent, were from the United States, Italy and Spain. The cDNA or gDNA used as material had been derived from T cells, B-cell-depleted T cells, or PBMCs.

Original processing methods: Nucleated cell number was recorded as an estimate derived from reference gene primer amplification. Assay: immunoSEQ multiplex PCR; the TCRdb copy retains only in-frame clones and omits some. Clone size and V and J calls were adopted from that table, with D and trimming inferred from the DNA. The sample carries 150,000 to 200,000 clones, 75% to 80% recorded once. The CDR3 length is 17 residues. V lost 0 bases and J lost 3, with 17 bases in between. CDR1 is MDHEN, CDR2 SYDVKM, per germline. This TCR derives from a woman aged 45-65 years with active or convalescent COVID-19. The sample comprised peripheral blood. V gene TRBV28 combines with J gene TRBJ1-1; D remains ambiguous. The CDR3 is CASSLWNPEGGHTEAFF. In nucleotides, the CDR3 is TGTGCCAGCAGTTTATGGAACCCGGAGGGCGGACACACTGAAGCTTTCTTT.